This T cell receptor (beta chain) was documented in a study of blood T cell repertoires in COVID-19. About the study: Spain, Italy and the United States supplied samples that represented acute and convalescent COVID-19.

This clone was counted between two and nine times. Sequencing was performed with immunoSEQ multiplex PCR; in TCRdb, only in-frame clones are kept and a portion is missing. Among around 100,000 clones listed, around four fifths were seen once. The TCR was taken from a man in his sixties with acute or convalescent COVID-19. Sequenced sample: peripheral blood.

CDR3 protein: CASNQDRSYGYTF. DNA of the CDR3: TGTGCCAGCAATCAAGACAGGAGCTATGGCTACACCTTC. The rearrangement joins TRBV6-5 to TRBJ1-2; perhaps TRBD1 as D (6 bases). With 7 bases removed from V and 4 bases from J, the gap between germline ends came to 13 bases. This CDR3 region has 13 residues. Germline V gene data show CDR1 as MNHEY and CDR2 as SVGAGI.